The 26 T cell receptor beta chains below come from one sample, sequenced in a study of cytomegalovirus exposure and HLA in healthy donors. A multiplex PCR was run with 60 Vbeta primers and 13 Jbeta primers. The repertoire was sequenced with immunoSEQ multiplex PCR; TCRdb's copy has only in-frame clones and lacks some. The repertoire holds 140,000 or so clones, approximately 9% seen once, with 1.5% to 2% in the top ten. Sequencing used PBMCs. Receptors were obtained from a male donor in good health and CMV-seronegative.

A few counts support this clone. J is TRBJ2-7 and V is TRBV11-2, with D possibly being TRBD1 (5 bases). V lost 10 bases and J 2 bases, leaving 18 bases between the germline ends. The CDR3 length is 14 residues. The V gene's germline CDR1 is SGHAT and CDR2 FQNNGV. The CDR3 DNA reads as TGTGCCACCCTTCATTGGGGCAGGCCCTACGAGCAGTACTTC. Amino acids: CATLHWGRPYEQYF.

The chain couples TRBV6-1 to TRBJ2-5; possibly TRBD2 for D (5 bases). With the DNA end fitting TRBJ2-7 better, the J assignment may be wrong. The CDR3 sequence is 15 residues long. The germline gives CDR1 MNHNS, CDR2 SASEGT. The CDR3 sequence: CASSESGNNPYEQYF. CDR3 coding DNA: TGTGCCAGCAGTGAGTCGGGGAATAACCCCTACGAGCAGTACTTC.

This chain links TRBV28 with TRBJ1-2, with a possible D match to TRBD1 (6 bases). Germline V gene lookup returns CDR1 MDHEN and CDR2 SYDVKM. The CDR3 runs to 13 residues. Trimming removed 7 bases from V and 4 bases from J, with 13 bases in between. The CDR3 protein is CASIARDTYGYTF. The DNA of the CDR3 is TGTGCCAGCATCGCTCGGGACACCTATGGCTACACCTTC.

The chain joins TRBV4-3 to TRBJ2-2; the match to TRBD2 covers 10 bases. There are 22 residues in the CDR3. CDR1 LGHNA and CDR2 YSLEER come from the germline V gene. With 3 bases clipped from V and 7 bases from J, the junction kept 26 bases outside the gene matches. CDR3 DNA: TGCGCCAGCAGCCATCCTAAAACCGGGGCTAGCGGGGGAAAAACTCCGGACGGGGAGCTGTTTTTT. Its protein product is CASSHPKTGASGGKTPDGELFF.

This clone was found a few times. The V gene is TRBV19, the J gene TRBJ1-5, with 11 bases matching TRBD1. The CDR3 covers 13 residues. V lost 8 bases and J lost 4; bases outside the gene matches: 1. CDR1 and CDR2 (germline): LNHDA, SQIVND (reference sequence). CDR3 sequence (DNA): TGTGCCAGTGGGACAGGGGGAAATCAGCCCCAGCATTTT. This sequence encodes CASGTGGNQPQHF.

This clone appeared a few times. The chain uses TRBV2 and TRBJ1-5; D call uncertain. With 4 bases removed from V and 6 bases from J, the gap between germline ends came to 7 bases. The CDR3 sequence is 12 residues long. Germline CDR1 reads SNHLY; CDR2 reads FYNNEI. DNA of the CDR3: TGTGCCAGCAGTGGGACTGTTCAGCCCCAGCATTTT. Translated: CASSGTVQPQHF.

The chain has TRBV9 and TRBJ1-1; TRBD1 agrees at 9 bases. Germline V lookup: CDR1 SGDLS, CDR2 YYNGEE. This CDR3 contains 18 residues. Unmatched junction bases numbered 12, after V lost 3 bases and J lost 0 bases. The CDR3 loop reads CASSDDRDRAEMNTEAFF. The CDR3 DNA reads as TGTGCCAGCAGCGATGACCGGGACAGGGCCGAAATGAACACTGAAGCTTTCTTT.

This clone was seen more than once but under ten times. The rearrangement uses TRBV6-1 and TRBJ2-7, with 8 bases matching TRBD2. The CDR3 consists of 13 residues. V was clipped by 10 bases and J by 3 bases; unmatched bases: 8. CDR1 MNHNS and CDR2 SASEGT come from the germline V gene. CDR3 sequence reads: CATTTGGGYEQYF. The CDR3 bases are TGTGCCACCACAACGGGAGGGGGCTACGAGCAGTACTTC.

The chain carries TRBV6-6 and TRBJ1-1; D perhaps matches TRBD1 (6 bases). CDR1 and CDR2 (germline): MNHNY, SVGAGI (reference sequence). CDR3 length: 14 residues. The V and J ends lost 5 bases and 1 base respectively, with 11 bases between them. The CDR3 region has the DNA TGTGCCAGCAGTCCCAGGGGACCGAACACTGAAGCTTTCTTT. This gives the protein CASSPRGPNTEAFF.

This clone appeared a few times. The genes are TRBV2 and TRBJ2-3; the D gene is possibly TRBD2 (6 bases). Trimming stripped 7 bases from V and 2 bases from J, with 25 bases between. Germline V gives CDR1 SNHLY, CDR2 FYNNEI. CDR3 length: 18 residues. CDR3 loop: CASIGFSTSTKTTDTQYF. CDR3 coding DNA: TGTGCCAGCATTGGTTTCTCAACTAGCACCAAAACCACAGATACGCAGTATTTT.

This clone was counted only a few times. This chain connects TRBV4-1 to TRBJ1-3; the D is unclear. V lost 3 bases to trimming and J lost 4 bases, with 7 bases between them. Germline CDR1 MGHRA, CDR2 YSYEKL. The CDR3 length is 13 residues. The CDR3, as DNA: TGCGCCAGCAGCCAGTACTCGGGAAACACCATATATTTT. As protein: CASSQYSGNTIYF.

This clone was picked up a small number of times. The chain links TRBV6-5 to TRBJ1-5, with D uncertain. Germline assignment: CDR1 MNHEY and CDR2 SVGAGI. The V and J ends lost 9 bases and 0 bases respectively, with 9 bases between them. There are 13 residues in the CDR3. CDR3 DNA: TGTGCCAGTTCCCGCGGTAGCAATCAGCCCCAGCATTTT. Protein: CASSRGSNQPQHF.

The CDR3 region is CASSRQGGSYTGELFF. The CDR3 DNA sequence: TGCGCCAGCAGCCGACAAGGGGGCTCCTACACCGGGGAGCTGTTTTTT. The chain couples TRBV4-3 to TRBJ2-2, with 7 bases fitting TRBD1. The V and J ends lost 4 bases and 3 bases, in that order; junction bases with no gene match: 8. Germline V gene sequence: CDR1 LGHNA, CDR2 YSLEER. The CDR3 runs to 16 residues.

This clone was seen a handful of times. The rearrangement links TRBV4-2 to TRBJ2-1; possibly TRBD1 for D (5 bases). The germline V gene has CDR1 LGHNA and CDR2 YNFKEQ. This CDR3 has 16 residues. Trimming took 0 bases from V and 3 from J, leaving 12 bases between them. The CDR3 spells CASSQELQDYYNEQFF. CDR3 sequence (DNA): TGTGCCAGCAGCCAAGAGTTACAGGATTACTACAATGAGCAGTTCTTC.

The rearrangement uses TRBV5-4 and TRBJ2-3; D is uncertain. V gave up 2 bases and J gave up 7 bases, with 8 bases separating them. This CDR3 contains 12 residues. Germline CDR1 reads SGHNT; CDR2 reads YYREEE (reference sequence). Here the CDR3 DNA reads TGTGCCAGCAGCTTCTCGGGTAATACGCAGTATTTT. Its protein product is CASSFSGNTQYF.

CDR3 amino acids: CASGEGTGWAYTF. For the CDR3, the DNA is TGTGCCTCCGGGGAGGGAACGGGTTGGGCCTACACCTTC. The chain is built from TRBV30 and TRBJ1-2; no reliable D call. Germline CDR1 is GTSNPN and CDR2 is SVGIG (reference sequence). Trimming removed 7 bases from V and 10 bases from J, with 22 bases in between. The CDR3 has 13 amino acids.

This chain connects TRBV9 to TRBJ2-2, with D tentatively TRBD2 (6 bases). V was pared by 0 bases and J by 1 base, with 16 bases between. The CDR3 spans 18 residues. Germline CDR1 reads SGDLS; CDR2 reads YYNGEE. The CDR3, as DNA: TGTGCCAGCAGCGTAGTGGGAGGCCGGCTGGGGAACACCGGGGAGCTGTTTTTT. As protein: CASSVVGGRLGNTGELFF.

This rearrangement joins TRBV7-9 to TRBJ1-1; 7 nucleotides align to TRBD1. Germline V gene data show CDR1 as SEHNR and CDR2 as FQNEAQ (reference sequence). The CDR3 extends over 16 amino acids. J lost 6 bases, V lost 5 bases, and 15 bases had no gene match. As DNA, the CDR3 is TGTGCCAGCAGCCCCAGCCCGAACAGGGGAGTGGCTGAAGCTTTCTTT. Translating it yields CASSPSPNRGVAEAFF.

This clone was detected a few times. The chain employs TRBV7-8 and TRBJ1-5; D gene uncertain. The germline gives CDR1 SGHVS, CDR2 FQNEAQ. Deletions cut 5 bases from V and 0 bases from J, with 11 bases between. There are 15 residues in the CDR3. CDR3 loop: CASSPPPDSNQPQHF. In nucleotides, the CDR3 is TGTGCCAGCAGCCCCCCCCCAGATAGCAATCAGCCCCAGCATTTT.

The V and J genes are TRBV2 and TRBJ2-7; 8 bases match TRBD1. Germline V lookup: CDR1 SNHLY, CDR2 FYNNEI. The ends lost 11 bases at V and 5 bases at J; junction bases unmatched: 11. The CDR3 sequence is 13 residues long. The CDR3 region is CAGKGQGDNEQYF. As DNA, the CDR3 is TGTGCCGGGAAAGGACAGGGCGACAACGAGCAGTACTTC. Full variable domain (remainder filled in from reference TRBV2 and TRBJ2-7): EPEVTQTPSHQVTQMGQEVILRCVPISNHLYFYWYRQILGQKVEFLVSFYNNEISEKSEIFDDQFSVERPDGSNFTLKIRSTKLEDSAMYFCAGKGQGDNEQYFGPGTRLTVT.

The V gene is TRBV7-3, the J gene TRBJ2-1; weak D call: TRBD1 (5 bases). The CDR3 runs to 12 residues. Germline V lookup: CDR1 SGHTA, CDR2 FQGTGA. V dropped 6 bases and J dropped 8 bases, with 11 bases sitting between them. DNA of the CDR3: TGTGCCAGCAGGTCCCCCAGGGATGAGCAGTTCTTC. This codes for CASRSPRDEQFF.

The J gene is TRBJ2-1, the V gene TRBV20-1; possible D gene TRBD2, 5 bases. The CDR3 contains 11 residues. Trimming removed 3 bases at V and 8 bases at J, with 8 bases between. Germline V lookup: CDR1 DFQATT, CDR2 SNEGSKA (reference sequence). This CDR3 is CSASGSDEQFF. CDR3 nucleotide sequence: TGCAGTGCTAGCGGTAGCGATGAGCAGTTCTTC.

The chain employs TRBV4-3 and TRBJ1-2; 8 nucleotides agree with TRBD1. CDR3 length: 13 residues. Trimming cost V 3 bases and J 7 bases; bases outside gene matches: 4. The germline CDR1 and CDR2 sequences are LGHNA and YSLEER. The CDR3 nucleotides read TGCGCCAGCAGCCAGGACAGGGCTGGTGGCTACACCTTC. It is translated as CASSQDRAGGYTF.

There are a few counts of this clone. The rearrangement links TRBV28 to TRBJ1-5; weak D call: TRBD1 (6 bases). V lost 5 bases, J lost 7 bases, and 18 bases lay in between. Germline V CDR1 and CDR2: MDHEN, SYDVKM. The CDR3 covers 15 residues. CDR3 DNA sequence: TGTGCCAGCAGTCCGCCCCGAGGGGGAGGGCAGCCCCAGCATTTT. Encoded protein: CASSPPRGGGQPQHF. Complete variable domain (other parts from reference TRBV28 and TRBJ1-5): DVKVTQSSRYLVKRTGEKVFLECVQDMDHENMFWYRQDPGLGLRLIYFSYDVKMKEKGDIPEGYSVSREKKERFSLILESASTNQTSMYLCASSPPRGGGQPQHFGDGTRLSIL.

This clone was found a few times. The chain carries TRBV5-1 and TRBJ1-3, with a tentative D call TRBD1 (5 bases). Germline CDR1 reads SGHRS; CDR2 reads YFSETQ. CDR3 length: 16 residues. Trimming pared 0 bases from V and 0 bases from J, leaving 10 bases between. Here the CDR3 reads CASSLGQYISGNTIYF. CDR3 DNA: TGCGCCAGCAGCTTGGGACAGTATATCTCTGGAAACACCATATATTTT. Full variable domain (missing parts from reference TRBV5-1 and TRBJ1-3): KAGVTQTPRYLIKTRGQQVTLSCSPISGHRSVSWYQQTPGQGLQFLFEYFSETQRNKGNFPGRFSGRQFSNSRSEMNVSTLELGDSALYLCASSLGQYISGNTIYFGEGSWLTVV.

This clone was detected only a few times. This chain joins TRBV7-2 and TRBJ2-3; 12 bases are a match to TRBD2. Germline V gene lookup returns CDR1 SGHTA and CDR2 FQGNSA. With V trimmed by 8 bases and J by 5 bases, 8 bases remained unmatched. CDR3 length equals 15 residues. Written as DNA, the CDR3 is TGTGCCAGCTCCTGGACTAGCGGGGAGGGAGATACGCAGTATTTT. It yields the protein CASSWTSGEGDTQYF.